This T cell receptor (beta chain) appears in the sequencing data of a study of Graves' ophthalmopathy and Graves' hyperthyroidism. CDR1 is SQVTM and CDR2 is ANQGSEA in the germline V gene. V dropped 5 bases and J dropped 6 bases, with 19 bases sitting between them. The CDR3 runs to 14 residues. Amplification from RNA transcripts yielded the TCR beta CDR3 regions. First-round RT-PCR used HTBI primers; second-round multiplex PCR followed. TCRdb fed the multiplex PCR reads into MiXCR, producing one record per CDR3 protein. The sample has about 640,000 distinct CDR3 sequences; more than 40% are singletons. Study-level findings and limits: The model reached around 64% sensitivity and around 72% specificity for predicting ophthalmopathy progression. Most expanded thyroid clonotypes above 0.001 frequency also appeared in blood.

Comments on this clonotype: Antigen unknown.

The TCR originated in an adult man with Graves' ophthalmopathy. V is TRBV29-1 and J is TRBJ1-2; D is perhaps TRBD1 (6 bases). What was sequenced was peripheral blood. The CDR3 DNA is TGCAGCGTTTCTCACTTTGGGGGCGCCGATGGCTACACCTTC. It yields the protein CSVSHFGGADGYTF. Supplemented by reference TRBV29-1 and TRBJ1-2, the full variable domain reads SAVISQKPSRDICQRGTSLTIQCQVDSQVTMMFWYRQQPGQSLTLIATANQGSEATYESGFVIDKFPISRPNLTFSTLTVSNMSPEDSSIYLCSVSHFGGADGYTFGSGTRLTVV.